Each of the 8 T cell receptor beta chains below was sequenced from the same sample in a study of response to subunit inactivated influenza vaccine. TCRdb reprocessed the RT-PCR reads via MiXCR and lists one record per CDR3 protein. The sample contains around 530,000 distinct CDR3 sequences, roughly 10% of which appear only once. This specimen was PBMCs from blood, taken on the day of vaccination. The receptors shown here come from a man aged 45-65 years who received an inactivated influenza vaccine.

This clonotype was observed a handful of times. This sequence joins TRBV20-1 and TRBJ1-2; D is perhaps TRBD1 (5 bases). The germline gives CDR1 DFQATT, CDR2 SNEGSKA (reference sequence). The germline V and J ends were trimmed by 5 bases and 4 bases, with 5 bases remaining between them. The CDR3 has 10 residues. In DNA form, the CDR3 reads TGCAGTGCTGACAGCTATGGCTACACCTTC. Translating gives CSADSYGYTF.

The V call is TRBV27, the J call TRBJ2-2; TRBD2 might be the D (6 bases). The germline gives CDR1 MNHEY, CDR2 SMNVEV (reference sequence). Trimming stripped 3 bases from V and 4 bases from J, with 12 bases between. The CDR3 is 15 amino acids. The CDR3: CASSFLTRPTGELFF. The CDR3 nucleotides read TGTGCCAGCAGTTTCCTGACTAGACCCACCGGGGAGCTGTTTTTT.

The chain links TRBV6-2 or TRBV6-3 to TRBJ2-7; unclear D gene. The germline V gene encodes CDR1 MNHEY and CDR2 SVGEGT. V gave up 0 bases and J gave up 1 base, with 22 bases separating them. The CDR3 contains 19 residues. The CDR3 coding sequence is TGTGCCAGCAGTTACTCTCCCCCGCGAGACGGACCCTCTTCCTACGAGCAGTACTTC. Protein: CASSYSPPRDGPSSYEQYF.

V gene TRBV28 combines with J gene TRBJ1-5; 8 positions agree with TRBD1. CDR3 length: 15 amino acids. Losses at the gene ends were 1 base for V and 6 bases for J; bases not matched to a gene: 5. The V gene's germline CDR1 is MDHEN and CDR2 SYDVKM. CDR3 nucleotides: TGTGCCAGCAGTTTATTTGGACAGGGCGGTCAGCCCCAGCATTTT. Translated: CASSLFGQGGQPQHF.

This clonotype was found a few times. The V gene is TRBV12-3 or TRBV12-4, the J gene TRBJ1-1; D is possibly TRBD1 (5 bases). V dropped 7 bases and J dropped 1 base, with 13 bases sitting between them. CDR3 size: 14 residues. The DNA for the CDR3 is TGTGCCAGCACCACCCGGGACGGGAACACTGAAGCTTTCTTT. It encodes CASTTRDGNTEAFF.

On this clonotype: An end of the junction does not agree with germline; a read error may underlie this. This sequence joins TRBV11-2 and TRBJ2-1; D may be TRBD1 (6 bases). Germline V gene data show CDR1 as SGHAT and CDR2 as FQNNGV. The CDR3 length is 11 residues. This chain's CDR3 is CASKGVNKQFF. In nucleotides, the CDR3 is TGTGCCAGCAAGGGGGTCAATAAGCAGTTCTTC.

This sequence joins TRBV29-1 and TRBJ2-2, with a tentative D call TRBD2 (6 bases). Trimming removed 4 bases at V and 5 bases at J, with 17 bases between. Germline V lookup: CDR1 SQVTM, CDR2 ANQGSEA. The CDR3 extends over 15 amino acids. The CDR3 reads CSVGLQHGGTGELFF. CDR3 sequence (DNA): TGCAGCGTTGGGCTCCAACACGGGGGAACCGGGGAGCTGTTTTTT.

There are a few counts of this clonotype. The V and J genes are TRBV11-2 and TRBJ2-7; TRBD2 agrees at 10 bases. CDR1 and CDR2 (germline): SGHAT, FQNNGV. The CDR3 sequence is 14 residues long. The junction had 8 bases not matched to a gene; V was cut back by 5 bases and J by 7 bases. CDR3 sequence: CASSKNLAGAEQYF. The DNA of the CDR3 is TGTGCCAGCAGCAAAAATCTAGCGGGGGCTGAGCAGTACTTC.